This paragraph reports one TCR beta chain. Per the germline V gene, CDR1 is SGHRS and CDR2 is YFSETQ. With 4 bases clipped from V and 0 bases from J, the junction kept 3 bases outside the gene matches. The CDR3 spans 14 residues. The data originate from a study of blood T cell repertoires in COVID-19. At the level of the study: Samples taken during acute and convalescent COVID-19 were collected in the United States, Italy and Spain.

Participant age was roughly 18 to 90 years, and participants resided in 20 to 30 US areas. Allocation to cohorts depended on clinical history reported by the participants. Cohort 3 recovered donors had two negative PCRs, clearance, or symptom resolution. Repertoires were generated with immunoSEQ multiplex PCR, while TCRdb's copy carries only in-frame clones and drops some. This sample has 150,000 to 200,000 clones, with about 88% found just once. Material: PBMCs or T cells enriched from blood (not recorded which). The rearrangement links TRBV5-1 to TRBJ2-7; the match to TRBD1 covers 8 bases. This TCR came from a woman younger than 35 who had recovered from COVID-19. In nucleotides, the CDR3 is TGCGCCAGCAGCAATACAGGGGGCTCCTACGAGCAGTACTTC. It codes for CASSNTGGSYEQYF.